The 7 T cell receptor beta chains reported below all come from one sample, sequenced in a study of OX40 agonist ivuxolimab in advanced cancers. The protocol was immunoSEQ multiplex PCR, while the TCRdb copy is restricted to in-frame clones and leaves out a portion. This table holds about 83,000 clones, about 85% found once. The specimen comprised CD4+ or CD8+ T cells sorted from blood, sampled in a trial of the OX40 agonist ivuxolimab. The receptors derive from an adult with an advanced solid tumor such as melanoma, head and neck, liver or kidney cancer.

The V and J genes are TRBV6-1 and TRBJ2-1; 9 nucleotides line up with TRBD2. This CDR3 is built from 14 residues. In germline, CDR1 is MNHNS, CDR2 SASEGT. Trimming took 8 bases from V and 10 from J; bases not matched to a gene: 12. CDR3 protein: CASFIGGGAEEQFF. For the CDR3, the DNA is TGTGCCAGCTTCATCGGCGGGGGGGCTGAGGAGCAGTTCTTC.

The gene calls are TRBV2 and TRBJ2-5, with 9 bases fitting TRBD1. This CDR3 comprises 16 residues. V gave up 3 bases and J gave up 7 bases; unmatched junction bases: 12. Germline CDR1 SNHLY, CDR2 FYNNEI. The CDR3 loop reads CASSERAGTGRATQYF. CDR3 nucleotide sequence: TGTGCCAGCAGTGAGCGCGCCGGGACAGGGAGGGCGACCCAGTACTTC.

The chain recombines TRBV12-5 with TRBJ2-7; 8 positions match TRBD1. CDR1 is LGHNT and CDR2 is FRNRAP in the germline V gene. The CDR3 covers 15 residues. The trim removed 1 base at V and 3 bases at J, leaving 5 bases unmatched. CDR3 region: CASGLARTGFYEQYF. DNA for the CDR3: TGTGCTAGTGGTTTGGCTCGGACAGGGTTCTACGAGCAGTACTTC. Together with reference TRBV12-5 and TRBJ2-7, the CDR3 gives the full variable domain: DARVTQTPRHKVTEMGQEVTMRCQPILGHNTVFWYRQTMMQGLELLAYFRNRAPLDDSGMPKDRFSAEMPDATLATLKIQPSEPRDSAVYFCASGLARTGFYEQYFGPGTRLTVT.

The J gene is TRBJ1-1, the V gene TRBV9; D is unclear. Deletions cut 3 bases from V and 8 bases from J, with 11 bases between. CDR1 and CDR2 (germline): SGDLS, YYNGEE. This CDR3 comprises 12 residues. CDR3 sequence reads: CASSELGGEAFF. The CDR3 nucleotides read TGTGCCAGCAGCGAGCTAGGCGGGGAAGCTTTCTTT.

V gene TRBV5-1 combines with J gene TRBJ2-2, with TRBD1 matching over 7 bases. CDR1 is SGHRS and CDR2 is YFSETQ in the germline V gene. This CDR3 is built from 13 residues. V gave up 1 base and J gave up 11 bases; unmatched junction bases: 5. Written as DNA, the CDR3 is TGCGCCAGCAGCTTGACAGGGGATGGAGAGCTGTTTTTT. This sequence encodes CASSLTGDGELFF.

This sequence joins TRBV5-1 and TRBJ2-5; 9 bases align to TRBD2. Losses at the gene ends were 0 bases for V and 5 bases for J; bases not matched to a gene: 5. CDR1 SGHRS and CDR2 YFSETQ come from the germline V gene. The CDR3 is made up of 15 amino acids. The CDR3 region is CASSLASSGVETQYF. Written as DNA, the CDR3 is TGCGCCAGCAGCTTGGCGTCTAGCGGGGTTGAGACCCAGTACTTC.

This clone was seen a handful of times. CDR3 sequence reads: CASSLDRAGANVLTF. CDR3 nucleotide sequence: TGTGCCAGCAGCCTCGACAGAGCTGGGGCCAACGTCCTGACTTTC. The rearrangement uses TRBV7-2 and TRBJ2-6; weak D call: TRBD1 (5 bases). Trimming removed 5 bases at V and 2 bases at J, with 10 bases between. Germline assignment: CDR1 SGHTA and CDR2 FQGNSA. The CDR3 loop spans 15 amino acids.